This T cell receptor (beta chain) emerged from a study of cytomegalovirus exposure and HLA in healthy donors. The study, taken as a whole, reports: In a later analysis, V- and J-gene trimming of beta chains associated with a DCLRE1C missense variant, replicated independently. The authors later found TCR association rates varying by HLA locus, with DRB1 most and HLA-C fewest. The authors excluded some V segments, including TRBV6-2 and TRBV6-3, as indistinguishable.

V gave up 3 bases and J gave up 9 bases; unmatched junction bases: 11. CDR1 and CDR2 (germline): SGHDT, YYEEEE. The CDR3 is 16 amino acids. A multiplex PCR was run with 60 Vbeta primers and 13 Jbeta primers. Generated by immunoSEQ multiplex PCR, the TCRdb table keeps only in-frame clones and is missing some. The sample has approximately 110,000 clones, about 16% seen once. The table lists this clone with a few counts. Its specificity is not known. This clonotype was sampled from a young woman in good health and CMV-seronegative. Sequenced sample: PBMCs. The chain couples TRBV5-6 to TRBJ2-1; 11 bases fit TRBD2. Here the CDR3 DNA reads TGTGCCAGCAGCTCGCCGGGACTAGCGGCGCCCACTGAGCAGTTCTTC. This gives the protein CASSSPGLAAPTEQFF.